These 10 T cell receptor beta chains were sequenced from one sample in a study of monozygotic twins with inflammatory bowel disease. One entry per CDR3 protein, without DNA, is what TCRdb gives after re-calling the 5' RACE reads. The repertoire table contains under 150,000 distinct CDR3 sequences. Material: blood. Receptors were obtained from a human donor with ulcerative colitis or Crohn's disease, or a healthy co-twin of an affected twin (not recorded which).

The rearrangement uses TRBV20-1 and TRBJ2-7. This CDR3 is built from 14 residues. Germline CDR1 is DFQATT and CDR2 is SNEGSKA (reference sequence). CDR3 sequence: CSARDPQSTYEQYF.

The chain has TRBV29-1 and TRBJ2-5; with no DNA, the TCRdb D assignment of TRBD2 cannot be verified. The CDR3 has 13 amino acids. From germline, CDR1 is SQVTM and CDR2 ANQGSEA. CDR3 region: CSVDRGIQETQYF.

The CDR3 sequence is CASSLLPTPDNEQFF. The chain employs TRBV28 and TRBJ2-1. CDR3 size: 15 residues. CDR1 MDHEN and CDR2 SYDVKM come from the germline V gene.

The rearrangement uses TRBV6-1 and TRBJ1-5; the D gene TCRdb calls, TRBD1, cannot be checked with no DNA. The CDR3 contains 16 residues. Germline lookup yields CDR1 MNHNS and CDR2 SASEGT. CDR3 loop: CASSKGTVGSNQPQHF.

J is TRBJ2-3 and V is TRBV2; TCRdb gives TRBD1 as the D gene, but with no DNA this cannot be confirmed. The CDR3 contains 12 residues. Per germline, CDR1 SNHLY and CDR2 FYNNEI. CDR3 in amino acids: CASSRDLDTQYF.

The gene calls are TRBV4-3 and TRBJ1-6; without DNA, the TCRdb call of TRBD1 cannot be checked. CDR3 size: 16 residues. Germline V gene lookup returns CDR1 LGHNA and CDR2 YSLEER. This CDR3 is CASSQDRFRGNSPLHF.

The chain links TRBV7-2 to TRBJ2-4; TCRdb's assignment of TRBD1 cannot be checked, as there is no DNA. This CDR3 has 13 amino acids. Germline CDR1 reads SGHTA; CDR2 reads FQGNSA. This CDR3 is CASSPGPRNIHYF.

This CDR3 reads CASSQDGRVGYGYTF. The V and J genes are TRBV3-1 and TRBJ1-2. The CDR3 has 15 residues. Per the germline V gene, CDR1 is LGHDT and CDR2 is YNNKEL (reference sequence).

This chain joins TRBV12-3 or TRBV12-4 and TRBJ1-5; the TCRdb call, TRBD1, lacks DNA for checking. The length of the CDR3 is 14 residues. The CDR3 protein is CASRAGSYNQPQHF.

This chain joins TRBV27 and TRBJ1-1; the D call of TRBD1 rests on TCRdb alone, since no DNA is present to check it. CDR1 MNHEY and CDR2 SMNVEV come from the germline V gene (reference sequence). CDR3 length equals 18 residues. CDR3 residues: CASRPPGTGNIADTEAFF.